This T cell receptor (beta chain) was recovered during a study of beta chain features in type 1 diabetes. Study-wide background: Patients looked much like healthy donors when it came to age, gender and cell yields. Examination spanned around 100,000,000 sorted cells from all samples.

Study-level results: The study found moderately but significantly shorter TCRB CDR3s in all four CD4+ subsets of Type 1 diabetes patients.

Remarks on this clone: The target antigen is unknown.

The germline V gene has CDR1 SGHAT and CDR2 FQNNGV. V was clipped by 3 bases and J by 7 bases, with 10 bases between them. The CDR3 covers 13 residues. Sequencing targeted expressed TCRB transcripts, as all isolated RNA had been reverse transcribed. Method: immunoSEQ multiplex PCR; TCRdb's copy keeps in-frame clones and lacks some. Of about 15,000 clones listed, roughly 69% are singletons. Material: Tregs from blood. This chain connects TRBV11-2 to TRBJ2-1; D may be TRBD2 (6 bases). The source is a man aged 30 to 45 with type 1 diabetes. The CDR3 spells CASSFRLVNEQFF. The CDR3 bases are TGTGCCAGCAGCTTCCGACTAGTTAATGAGCAGTTCTTC.